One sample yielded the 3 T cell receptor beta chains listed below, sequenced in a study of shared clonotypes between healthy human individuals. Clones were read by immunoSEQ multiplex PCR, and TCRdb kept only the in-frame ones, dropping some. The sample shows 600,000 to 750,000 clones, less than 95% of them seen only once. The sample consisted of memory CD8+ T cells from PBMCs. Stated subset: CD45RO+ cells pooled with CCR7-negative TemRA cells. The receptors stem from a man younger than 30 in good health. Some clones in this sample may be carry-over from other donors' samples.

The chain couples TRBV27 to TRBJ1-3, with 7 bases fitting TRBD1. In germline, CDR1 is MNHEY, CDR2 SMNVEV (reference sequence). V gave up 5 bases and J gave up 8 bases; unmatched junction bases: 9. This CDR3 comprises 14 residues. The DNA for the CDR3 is TGTGCCAGCAGTCCGGACTCTACAGGGGACACCATATATTTT. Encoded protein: CASSPDSTGDTIYF.

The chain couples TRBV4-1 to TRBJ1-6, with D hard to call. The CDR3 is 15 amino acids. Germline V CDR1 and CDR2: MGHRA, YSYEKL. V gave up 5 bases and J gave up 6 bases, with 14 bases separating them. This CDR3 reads CASSNQTGLNSPLHF. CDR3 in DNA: TGCGCCAGCAGCAATCAAACCGGGCTTAATTCACCCCTCCACTTT.

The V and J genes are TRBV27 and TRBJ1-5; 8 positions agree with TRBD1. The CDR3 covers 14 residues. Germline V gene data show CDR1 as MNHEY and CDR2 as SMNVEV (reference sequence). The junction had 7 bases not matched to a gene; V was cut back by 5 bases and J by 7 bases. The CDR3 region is CASSPNRGDQPQHF. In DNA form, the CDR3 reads TGTGCCAGCAGTCCCAACAGGGGGGACCAGCCCCAGCATTTT.